The 29 T cell receptor beta chains presented below share a single source sample, sequenced in a study of fetal regulatory T cell absence and autoimmunity. Some clones are missing from TCRdb's copy, which holds only in-frame ones; the method was immunoSEQ multiplex PCR. The sample records roughly 95,000 clones, 55% to 75% being singletons. What was sequenced was pancreas tissue. All receptors come from a male donor with IPEX syndrome.

The chain couples TRBV9 to TRBJ2-6; D is unclear. The CDR3 totals 13 residues. Trimming left V 5 bases short and J 4 bases short, with 7 bases between. Germline V CDR1 and CDR2: SGDLS, YYNGEE. The CDR3 loop is CASRLWGANVLTF. CDR3 DNA: TGTGCCAGCAGACTGTGGGGGGCCAACGTCCTGACTTTC.

V usage is TRBV10-3 and J usage is TRBJ2-5; 10 bases map to TRBD2. Per the germline V gene, CDR1 is ENHRY and CDR2 is SYGVKD. Trimming removed 2 bases from V and 3 bases from J; junction bases left unmatched: 9. This CDR3 has 17 residues. The CDR3 protein is CAISEPPASGSEETQYF. In DNA, the CDR3 is TGTGCCATCAGTGAGCCCCCGGCTAGCGGGAGTGAAGAGACCCAGTACTTC.

The genes are TRBV6-5 and TRBJ2-3; perhaps TRBD2 as D (5 bases). CDR1 and CDR2 (germline): MNHEY, SVGAGI. V was pared by 6 bases and J by 2 bases, with 15 bases between. The CDR3 is 15 residues long. CDR3: CASSPLQRYTDTQYF. The CDR3, as DNA: TGTGCCAGCAGCCCTTTGCAGCGGTACACAGATACGCAGTATTTT.

J is TRBJ2-7 and V is TRBV9; D is ambiguous. V was clipped by 0 bases and J by 0 bases, with 7 bases between them. The CDR3 is made up of 14 amino acids. Germline-derived CDR1 and CDR2 are SGDLS and YYNGEE. This CDR3 reads CASSVGGNSYEQYF. CDR3 sequence (DNA): TGTGCCAGCAGCGTAGGTGGAAACTCCTACGAGCAGTACTTC. Drawing the rest from reference TRBV9 and TRBJ2-7, the complete variable domain is DSGVTQTPKHLITATGQRVTLRCSPRSGDLSVYWYQQSLDQGLQFLIQYYNGEERAKGNILERFSAQQFPDLHSELNLSSLELGDSALYFCASSVGGNSYEQYFGPGTRLTVT.

This clone showed up just once. J is TRBJ2-3 and V is TRBV15; unclear D gene. Per germline, CDR1 LNHNV and CDR2 YYDKDF (reference sequence). The CDR3 runs to 16 residues. V lost 0 bases and J lost 5, with 15 bases in between. The CDR3 loop reads CATSREKEFYGDTQYF. The CDR3 nucleotides read TGTGCCACCAGCAGAGAAAAGGAGTTTTACGGAGATACGCAGTATTTT.

The chain uses TRBV5-1 and TRBJ1-2; TRBD1 agrees at 9 bases. The CDR3 contains 18 residues. The germline V gene encodes CDR1 SGHRS and CDR2 YFSETQ. Trimming removed 2 bases from V and 0 bases from J; junction bases left unmatched: 11. CDR3 protein: CASSFVLGQGPSNYGYTF. CDR3 DNA sequence: TGCGCCAGCAGCTTTGTTTTGGGACAGGGTCCTTCTAACTATGGCTACACCTTC.

J is TRBJ1-5 and V is TRBV19, with 7 bases matching TRBD1. Germline-derived CDR1 and CDR2 are LNHDA and SQIVND (reference sequence). Trimming took 1 base from V and 4 from J; bases not matched to a gene: 4. The CDR3 runs to 15 residues. The CDR3 here is CASSIGAGGNQPQHF. The CDR3 DNA sequence: TGTGCCAGTAGTATAGGGGCAGGGGGGAATCAGCCCCAGCATTTT.

This rearrangement joins TRBV6-1 to TRBJ2-3; D uncertain. V dropped 2 bases and J dropped 6 bases, with 12 bases sitting between them. The CDR3 extends over 14 amino acids. CDR1 is MNHNS, CDR2 SASEGT, per germline. CDR3 nucleotide sequence: TGTGCCAGCAGTGAAATTTTGTGGAGTGATACGCAGTATTTT. Protein sequence: CASSEILWSDTQYF.

The V call is TRBV5-1, the J call TRBJ2-1; a possible D gene is TRBD1 (6 bases). This CDR3 is 15 amino acids long. Between the trimmed V and J ends, which lost 3 bases and 0 bases, there was a span of 10 bases. Looked up from germline, CDR1 is SGHRS and CDR2 is YFSETQ. The CDR3 spells CASSSQGNSYNEQFF. The DNA for the CDR3 is TGCGCCAGCAGCTCACAGGGAAACTCCTACAATGAGCAGTTCTTC.

The chain couples TRBV7-2 to TRBJ1-2; D gene ambiguous. Germline V gives CDR1 SGHTA, CDR2 FQGNSA. V was trimmed by 5 bases and J by 8 bases, leaving 21 bases between them. The CDR3 length is 15 residues. The CDR3 nucleotides are TGTGCCAGCAGCATTAGACCGGGAACCGCCGCGGGCTACACCTTC. Translating gives CASSIRPGTAAGYTF.

The CDR3 region has the DNA TGCGCCAGCAGCCTCGGGGATGAGCAGTTCTTC. Encoded protein: CASSLGDEQFF. The genes are TRBV4-3 and TRBJ2-1; TRBD2 is a possible D gene (5 bases). The CDR3 totals 11 residues. Trimming left V 4 bases short and J 8 bases short, with 6 bases between. Germline V lookup: CDR1 LGHNA, CDR2 YSLEER.

This chain joins TRBV15 and TRBJ2-3; D possibly corresponds to TRBD2 (6 bases). Germline values: CDR1 LNHNV, CDR2 YYDKDF (reference sequence). CDR3 length: 15 amino acids. The ends were cut back, 1 base at V and 1 base at J, with 9 bases in the middle. The CDR3 DNA reads as TGTGCCACCAGCAGAGTCACGGGGGGCACAGATACGCAGTATTTT. Protein: CATSRVTGGTDTQYF.

This sequence joins TRBV12-5 and TRBJ2-5; possibly TRBD1 for D (6 bases). The CDR3 has 14 residues. V shed 6 bases and J shed 6 bases, with 17 bases lying between them. Germline-derived CDR1 and CDR2 are LGHNT and FRNRAP. The CDR3: CASGLHRAWKTQYF. In DNA form, the CDR3 reads TGTGCTAGTGGCCTTCACAGGGCTTGGAAGACCCAGTACTTC.

This clone is a singleton in its sample. V and J are TRBV9 and TRBJ2-7; the D gene is possibly TRBD2 (7 bases). The CDR3 contains 15 residues. The germline V gene has CDR1 SGDLS and CDR2 YYNGEE. V lost 0 bases, J lost 4 bases, and 14 bases lay in between. DNA of the CDR3: TGTGCCAGCAGCGTAGATCAGGGGACTATTTACGAGCAGTACTTC. This translates into CASSVDQGTIYEQYF.

This chain connects TRBV6-1 to TRBJ2-2; 11 positions match TRBD1. Germline V gene lookup returns CDR1 MNHNS and CDR2 SASEGT. V trimming: 8 bases; J trimming: 5 bases; junction bases outside the gene matches: 7. This CDR3 has 15 residues. The CDR3: CASLGQGARTGELFF. Written as DNA, the CDR3 is TGTGCCAGCTTAGGACAGGGGGCGCGAACCGGGGAGCTGTTTTTT.

V is TRBV29-1 and J is TRBJ1-1, with D perhaps TRBD1 (5 bases). Per the germline V gene, CDR1 is SQVTM and CDR2 is ANQGSEA. This CDR3 region has 13 residues. Trimming left V 7 bases short and J 1 base short, with 13 bases between. CDR3 amino acids: CSAHGTANTEAFF. The CDR3 DNA is TGCAGCGCCCACGGGACGGCGAACACTGAAGCTTTCTTT.

This clone was counted between two and nine times. The V gene is TRBV6-1, the J gene TRBJ2-7; the match to TRBD2 covers 11 bases. The trim removed 2 bases at V and 3 bases at J, leaving 3 bases unmatched. The CDR3 has 15 amino acids. CDR1 is MNHNS, CDR2 SASEGT, per germline. The CDR3 region has the DNA TGTGCCAGCAGTGAATATGGGACTAGCGGCTACGAGCAGTACTTC. Its protein product is CASSEYGTSGYEQYF.

This clone is categorized as medium-sized. This sequence joins TRBV25-1 and TRBJ1-2; weak D call: TRBD1 (6 bases). Germline values: CDR1 MGHDK, CDR2 SYGVNS. This CDR3 spans 12 amino acids. V was cut by 4 bases and J by 4 bases, with 7 bases left in between. The CDR3 nucleotides read TGTGCCAGCAGTGGGACAGCCTATGGCTACACCTTC. This sequence encodes CASSGTAYGYTF.

The rearrangement joins TRBV5-1 to TRBJ2-3, with a possible D match to TRBD2 (6 bases). CDR3 size: 16 residues. The V gene's germline CDR1 is SGHRS and CDR2 YFSETQ. The V and J ends lost 1 base and 1 base respectively, with 13 bases between them. CDR3 DNA: TGCGCCAGCAGCTTGTTGAGCGGGCTGGGCACAGATACGCAGTATTTT. Translated, it gives CASSLLSGLGTDTQYF. The variable domain in full, completed from reference TRBV5-1 and TRBJ2-3, reads KAGVTQTPRYLIKTRGQQVTLSCSPISGHRSVSWYQQTPGQGLQFLFEYFSETQRNKGNFPGRFSGRQFSNSRSEMNVSTLELGDSALYLCASSLLSGLGTDTQYFGPGTRLTVL.

The rearrangement uses TRBV18 and TRBJ2-1; 10 bases are shared with TRBD2. Germline assignment: CDR1 KGHSH and CDR2 LQKENI. J gave up 6 bases and V 5 bases, and 1 base lay outside the gene matches. This CDR3 has 13 residues. CDR3 sequence reads: CASSSGGANEQFF. The CDR3 DNA follows: TGTGCCAGCTCAAGCGGGGGGGCCAATGAGCAGTTCTTC.

J is TRBJ2-3 and V is TRBV7-9, with D possibly called TRBD1 or TRBD2 (5 bases each). Germline CDR1 is SEHNR and CDR2 is FQNEAQ (reference sequence). Trimming pared 8 bases from V and 1 base from J, leaving 10 bases between. The CDR3 runs to 13 residues. CDR3 bases: TGTGCCAGCTTGCCGGGACGCACAGATACGCAGTATTTT. This codes for CASLPGRTDTQYF.

This chain joins TRBV5-1 and TRBJ1-5; 10 positions match TRBD1. V lost 0 bases and J lost 0; bases outside the gene matches: 0. The length of the CDR3 is 16 residues. CDR1 and CDR2 (germline): SGHRS, YFSETQ. CDR3 residues: CASSLGTGGSNQPQHF. CDR3 DNA sequence: TGCGCCAGCAGCTTGGGGACAGGGGGTAGCAATCAGCCCCAGCATTTT.

V and J are TRBV10-3 and TRBJ1-1; D gene ambiguous. Trimming removed 6 bases at V and 1 base at J, with 18 bases between. CDR3 length: 16 residues. Germline V gives CDR1 ENHRY, CDR2 SYGVKD. The chain's CDR3 is CAISPNGVKTNTEAFF. CDR3 nucleotide sequence: TGTGCCATCAGCCCTAATGGGGTAAAGACGAACACTGAAGCTTTCTTT.

The chain employs TRBV5-4 and TRBJ1-1; TRBD1 matches 7 bases. This CDR3 region has 16 residues. Germline trimming cut 2 bases from V and 1 base from J; bases unmatched to any gene: 8. Germline assignment: CDR1 SGHNT and CDR2 YYREEE (reference sequence). The DNA of the CDR3 is TGTGCCAGCAGCTTTCTGACAGGGCTTGGGAACACTGAAGCTTTCTTT. Translating gives CASSFLTGLGNTEAFF. Full variable domain (missing parts from reference TRBV5-4 and TRBJ1-1): ETGVTQSPTHLIKTRGQQVTLRCSSQSGHNTVSWYQQALGQGPQFIFQYYREEENGRGNFPPRFSGLQFPNYSSELNVNALELDDSALYLCASSFLTGLGNTEAFFGQGTRLTVV.

This chain uses TRBV15 with TRBJ2-7; tentatively, D is TRBD2 (5 bases). The V end lost 0 bases, the J end lost 6 bases, and 12 bases lay between the germline ends. The CDR3 spans 14 residues. Per the germline V gene, CDR1 is LNHNV and CDR2 is YYDKDF (reference sequence). The CDR3 sequence is CATSRDRVGAEQYF. The CDR3 DNA reads TGTGCCACCAGCAGAGATCGTGTGGGAGCCGAGCAGTACTTC. The full variable domain, in which reference TRBV15 and TRBJ2-7 provide the parts outside the CDR3, is DAMVIQNPRYQVTQFGKPVTLSCSQTLNHNVMYWYQQKSSQAPKLLFHYYDKDFNNEADTPDNFQSRRPNTSFCFLDIRSPGLGDTAMYLCATSRDRVGAEQYFGPGTRLTVT.

The V and J genes are TRBV7-9 and TRBJ1-1; D gene unclear. The CDR3 length is 15 residues. Trimming pared 5 bases from V and 1 base from J, leaving 14 bases between. Per germline, CDR1 SEHNR and CDR2 FQNEAQ (reference sequence). The CDR3 nucleotides read TGTGCCAGCAGCCTCCCTAGTAGGGCGAACACTGAAGCTTTCTTT. Amino acids: CASSLPSRANTEAFF.

This chain links TRBV4-1 with TRBJ2-1; D uncertain. CDR1 and CDR2 from the germline V gene are MGHRA and YSYEKL. V was trimmed by 2 bases and J by 8 bases, leaving 13 bases between them. The CDR3 is made up of 14 amino acids. The CDR3 protein is CASSQITGVDEQFF. In nucleotides, the CDR3 is TGCGCCAGCAGCCAAATTACTGGGGTGGATGAGCAGTTCTTC.

The chain uses TRBV7-6 and TRBJ2-1; D perhaps matches TRBD1 (6 bases). The V end lost 0 bases, the J end lost 7 bases, and 10 bases lay between the germline ends. Germline V gene data show CDR1 as SGHVS and CDR2 as FNYEAQ. The CDR3 extends over 14 amino acids. The CDR3 bases are TGTGCCAGCAGCTTAGCGGGACATGGGAATGAGCAGTTCTTC. Translating it yields CASSLAGHGNEQFF.

J is TRBJ2-5 and V is TRBV11-2; 13 bases agree with TRBD2. V trimming: 5 bases; J trimming: 2 bases; junction bases outside the gene matches: 2. The CDR3 has 15 residues. The germline V gene encodes CDR1 SGHAT and CDR2 FQNNGV. DNA for the CDR3: TGTGCCAGCAGCCTGGGACTAGCGGGACAAGAGACCCAGTACTTC. Encoded protein: CASSLGLAGQETQYF.